These 11 T cell receptor beta chains share one sample of origin, sequenced in a study of regulatory T cells in long-lasting Graves disease. Time point given: persistent/refractory GD, antithyroid drugs over 5 years with positive TRAb. There was RNA extracted from PBMCs, and the TCR library was made from it. With iRepertoire HTBI primers and Arm-PCR of CDR3 regions, TCR beta libraries were built. TCRdb used MiXCR to reprocess the multiplex PCR reads, holding one entry per CDR3 protein. The sample includes 400,000 to 500,000 distinct CDR3 sequences, less than 25% of them seen just once. The sequencing used peripheral blood mononuclear cells (PBMCs), collected when the disease was refractory, from a patient treated with antithyroid drugs. These receptors were obtained from a female donor with Graves disease.

This clonotype was detected many times. The CDR3 here is CASSPREAGNTEAFF. The DNA of the CDR3 is TGTGCCAGCAGCCCACGAGAGGCAGGGAACACTGAAGCTTTCTTT. The J gene is TRBJ1-1, the V gene TRBV6-1; unclear D gene. V was clipped by 6 bases and J by 1 base, with 15 bases between them. The CDR3 sequence is 15 residues long. Germline lookup yields CDR1 MNHNS and CDR2 SASEGT.

This clonotype was detected only a few times. This chain uses TRBV6-1 with TRBJ1-5; TRBD1 aligns across 9 bases. CDR3 length: 15 amino acids. CDR1 and CDR2 (germline): MNHNS, SASEGT. V lost 7 bases to trimming and J lost 1 base; unmatched junction nucleotides: 5. CDR3: CASTRDRGSNQPQHF. In nucleotides, the CDR3 is TGTGCCAGCACCCGAGACAGGGGGAGCAATCAGCCCCAGCATTTT.

A remark on this clonotype: One base away lies a much larger clone, so this may be a sequencing read error. This chain links TRBV28 with TRBJ1-5; 9 nucleotides agree with TRBD1. Germline V gene lookup returns CDR1 MDHEN and CDR2 SYDVKM. CDR3 length: 12 amino acids. The CDR3 DNA is TGTACCAGCCGGACAGGGGTTCAGCCCCAGCATTTT. Translation gives CTSRTGVQPQHF.

Many counts were recorded for this clonotype. Here the CDR3 reads CASSLASQGVGGYTF. The CDR3 nucleotides read TGTGCCAGCAGCTTAGCGTCCCAGGGTGTCGGTGGCTACACCTTC. The gene calls are TRBV7-2 and TRBJ1-2; tentatively, D is TRBD1 (5 bases). The CDR3 extends over 15 amino acids. V gave up 0 bases and J gave up 7 bases, with 15 bases separating them. Germline CDR1 SGHTA, CDR2 FQGNSA.

V is TRBV3-1 and J is TRBJ1-4; tentatively, D is TRBD1 (5 bases). Germline CDR1 LGHDT, CDR2 YNNKEL (reference sequence). Between the trimmed V and J ends, which lost 0 bases and 8 bases, there was a span of 25 bases. This CDR3 has 19 amino acids. The CDR3 coding sequence is TGTGCCAGCAGCCAAGAAGATTGGGGACGGATACGGTCGGGCGAAAAACTGTTTTTT. Its protein is CASSQEDWGRIRSGEKLFF. The variable domain in full, with the rest retrieved from reference TRBV3-1 and TRBJ1-4, is DTAVSQTPKYLVTQMGNDKSIKCEQNLGHDTMYWYKQDSKKFLKIMFSYNNKELIINETVPNRFSPKSPDKAHLNLHINSLELGDSAVYFCASSQEDWGRIRSGEKLFFGSGTQLSVL.

This clonotype was seen a handful of times. The rearrangement links TRBV11-3 to TRBJ2-4; D remains unclear. The CDR3 spans 17 residues. CDR1 and CDR2 (germline): SGHNT, YENEEA. V lost 0 bases and J 0 bases, leaving 12 bases between the germline ends. CDR3 region: CASSLDVSAPAKNIQYF. In DNA, the CDR3 is TGTGCCAGCAGCTTAGATGTCTCAGCTCCAGCCAAAAACATTCAGTACTTC.

This clonotype has ten or more counts. The genes are TRBV7-3 and TRBJ1-1, with D perhaps matching TRBD1 (6 bases). Germline lookup yields CDR1 SGHTA and CDR2 FQGTGA. Trimming took off 5 bases at V and 3 bases at J, with 13 bases between the two ends. CDR3 length: 14 residues. In DNA form, the CDR3 reads TGTGCCAGCAGCGAGACAGGCACTCACACTGAAGCTTTCTTT. Amino acid sequence: CASSETGTHTEAFF. The full variable domain, in which reference TRBV7-3 and TRBJ1-1 provide the parts outside the CDR3, is GAGVSQTPSNKVTEKGKYVELRCDPISGHTALYWYRQSLGQGPEFLIYFQGTGAADDSGLPNDRFFAVRPEGSVSTLKIQRTERGDSAVYLCASSETGTHTEAFFGQGTRLTVV.

This chain joins TRBV7-2 and TRBJ2-7, with no clear D. V lost 4 bases to trimming and J lost 5 bases, with 15 bases between them. Germline V gene lookup returns CDR1 SGHTA and CDR2 FQGNSA. This CDR3 has 14 residues. CDR3 residues: CASSSSMLTHEQYF. For the CDR3, the DNA is TGTGCCAGCAGCTCCTCTATGCTGACTCACGAGCAGTACTTC. The variable domain in full, completed from reference TRBV7-2 and TRBJ2-7, reads GAGVSQSPSNKVTEKGKDVELRCDPISGHTALYWYRQSLGQGLEFLIYFQGNSAPDKSGLPSDRFSAERTGGSVSTLTIQRTQQEDSAVYLCASSSSMLTHEQYFGPGTRLTVT.

This clonotype was seen ten or more times. This chain joins TRBV6-1 and TRBJ1-1; 7 bases fit TRBD1. V gave up 5 bases and J gave up 0 bases; unmatched junction bases: 9. The CDR3 contains 16 residues. CDR1 MNHNS and CDR2 SASEGT come from the germline V gene. CDR3 DNA: TGTGCCAGCAGTCACAGGACAGGATCCTTGAACACTGAAGCTTTCTTT. It specifies CASSHRTGSLNTEAFF.

There are a few counts of this clonotype. V gene TRBV2 combines with J gene TRBJ1-4; D is undetermined. The V end was cut by 5 bases, the J end by 4 bases, with 14 bases between. The germline V gene has CDR1 SNHLY and CDR2 FYNNEI. This CDR3 contains 15 residues. The CDR3 DNA is TGTGCCAGCAGTCCATCCGGACGGGTTAATGAAAAACTGTTTTTT. It specifies CASSPSGRVNEKLFF.

The chain couples TRBV6-1 to TRBJ2-7, with D unclear. CDR1 MNHNS and CDR2 SASEGT come from the germline V gene. The CDR3 has 14 amino acids. V was pared by 7 bases and J by 1 base, with 14 bases between. CDR3 nucleotides: TGTGCCAGCACCCCGACACTGGTGTCCTACGAGCAGTACTTC. Translation gives CASTPTLVSYEQYF.